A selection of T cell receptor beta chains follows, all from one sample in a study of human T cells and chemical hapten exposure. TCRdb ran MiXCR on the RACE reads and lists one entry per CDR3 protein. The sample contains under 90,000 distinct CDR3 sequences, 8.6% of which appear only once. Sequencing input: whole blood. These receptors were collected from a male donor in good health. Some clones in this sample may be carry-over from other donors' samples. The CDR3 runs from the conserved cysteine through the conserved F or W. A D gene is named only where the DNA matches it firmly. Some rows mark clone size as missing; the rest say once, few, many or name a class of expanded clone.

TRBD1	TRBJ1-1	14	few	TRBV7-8	CASSLGRDRDEAFF	TGTGCCAGCAGCTTAGGCCGGGACAGGGACGAAGCTTTCTTT
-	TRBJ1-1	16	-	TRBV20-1	CSARDPRAGAYTEAFF	TGCAGTGCTAGAGATCCTAGGGCAGGGGCCTACACTGAAGCTTTCTTT
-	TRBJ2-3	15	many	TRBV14	CASSQGLPYTDTQYF	TGTGCCAGCAGCCAAGGCCTACCTTACACAGATACGCAGTATTTT
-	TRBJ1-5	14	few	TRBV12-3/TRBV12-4	CASSFRFSNQPQHF	TGTGCCAGCAGTTTCAGGTTCAGCAATCAGCCCCAGCATTTT
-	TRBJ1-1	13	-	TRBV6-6	CASSRGVGLEAFF	TGTGCCAGCAGTAGGGGAGTGGGACTCGAAGCTTTCTTT
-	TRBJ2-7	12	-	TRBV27	CASGNLAYEQYF	TGTGCCAGCGGGAATCTAGCCTACGAGCAGTACTTC
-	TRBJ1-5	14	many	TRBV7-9	CASSRTGSNQPQHF	TGTGCCAGCTCACGCACAGGATCCAATCAGCCCCAGCATTTT
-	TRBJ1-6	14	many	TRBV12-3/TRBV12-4	CASSFGGSESPLHF	TGTGCCAGCAGTTTCGGGGGGAGTGAGTCACCCCTCCACTTT
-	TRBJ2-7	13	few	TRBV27	CASSYAENYEQYF	TGTGCCAGCAGTTATGCGGAGAACTACGAGCAGTACTTC
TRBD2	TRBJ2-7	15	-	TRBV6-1	CASSEVVAGGSEQYF	TGTGCCAGCAGTGAAGTGGTAGCGGGAGGTTCCGAGCAGTACTTC
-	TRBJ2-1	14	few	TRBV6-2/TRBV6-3	CASSARTRYNEQFF	TGTGCCAGCAGTGCTCGCACTCGTTACAATGAGCAGTTCTTC
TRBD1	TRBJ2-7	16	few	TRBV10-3	CAISEPGQGHLLEQYF	TGTGCCATCAGTGAACCGGGACAGGGTCATTTATTGGAGCAGTACTTC
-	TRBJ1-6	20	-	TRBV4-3	CASSQDWIGTTSSYNSPLHF	TGCGCCAGCAGCCAAGATTGGATCGGCACCACCTCCTCCTATAATTCACCCCTCCACTTT
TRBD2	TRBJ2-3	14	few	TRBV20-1	CSASLAGVKDTQYF	TGCAGTGCCTCCTTAGCGGGAGTGAAAGATACGCAGTATTTT
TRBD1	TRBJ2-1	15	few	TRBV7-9	CASSRPGQSYNEQFF	TGTGCCAGCAGCCGTCCGGGACAGTCCTACAATGAGCAGTTCTTC
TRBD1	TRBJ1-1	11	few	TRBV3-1	CASRQGPEAFF	TGTGCCAGCAGACAGGGGCCTGAAGCTTTCTTT
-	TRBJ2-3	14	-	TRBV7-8	CASSHRKGTDTQYF	TGTGCCAGCAGCCACCGAAAGGGCACAGATACGCAGTATTTT
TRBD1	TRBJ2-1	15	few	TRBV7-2	CASSSREDRENEQFF	TGTGCCAGCAGCTCAAGGGAGGACAGGGAGAATGAGCAGTTCTTC
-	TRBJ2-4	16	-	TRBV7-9	CASSHRQNQAKNIQYF	TGTGCCAGCAGCCACAGACAAAATCAAGCCAAAAACATTCAGTACTTC
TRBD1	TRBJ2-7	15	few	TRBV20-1	CSARDGQGNPYEQYF	TGCAGTGCTAGAGATGGACAGGGTAATCCCTACGAGCAGTACTTC
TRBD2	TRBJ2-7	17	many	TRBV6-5	CASRAPSGTVRTGEQYF	TGTGCCAGCAGGGCCCCTAGCGGGACTGTGCGGACGGGCGAGCAGTACTTC
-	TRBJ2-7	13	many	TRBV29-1	CSAENDAAYEQYF	TGCAGCGCAGAAAACGACGCTGCCTACGAGCAGTACTTC
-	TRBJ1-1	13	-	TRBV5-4	CASSLAGQDEAFF	TGTGCCAGCAGCTTGGCCGGTCAGGATGAAGCTTTCTTT
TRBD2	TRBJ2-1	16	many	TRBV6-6	CASSWGSGEPNNEQFF	TGTGCCAGCAGTTGGGGTAGCGGGGAACCTAATAATGAGCAGTTCTTC
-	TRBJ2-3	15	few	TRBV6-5	CASSSRTDNTDTQYF	TGTGCCAGCAGTTCCCGGACAGACAACACAGATACGCAGTATTTT
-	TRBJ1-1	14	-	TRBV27	CASSLDQLNTEAFF	TGTGCCAGCAGTTTAGACCAGTTGAACACTGAAGCTTTCTTT
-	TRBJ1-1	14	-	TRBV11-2	CASSGGHPNTEAFF	TGTGCCAGCAGCGGAGGTCACCCGAACACTGAAGCTTTCTTT
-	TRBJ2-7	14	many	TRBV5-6	CASSSGLSSYEQYF	TGTGCCAGCAGCTCGGGACTGTCCTCCTACGAGCAGTACTTC
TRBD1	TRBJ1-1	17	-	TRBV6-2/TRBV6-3	CASTHRSGQRMNTEAFF	TGTGCCAGCACCCATAGGTCGGGACAGCGCATGAACACTGAAGCTTTCTTT
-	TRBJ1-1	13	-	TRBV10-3	CAISPDMNTEAFF	TGTGCCATCAGTCCAGATATGAACACTGAAGCTTTCTTT
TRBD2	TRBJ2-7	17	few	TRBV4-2	CASSQDWDYKGLGEQYF	TGTGCCAGCAGCCAAGACTGGGACTATAAGGGACTGGGCGAGCAGTACTTC
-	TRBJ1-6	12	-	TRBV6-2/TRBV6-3	CASSFQNSPLYF	TGTGCCAGCAGTTTCCAGAATTCACCCCTCTACTTT
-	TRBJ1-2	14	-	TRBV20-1	CSAPASQGNYGYTF	TGCAGTGCCCCAGCAAGTCAAGGAAACTATGGCTACACCTTC
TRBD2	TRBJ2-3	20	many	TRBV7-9	CASSFDRNNPGLAVADTQYF	TGTGCCAGCAGCTTTGACAGGAACAATCCGGGACTAGCGGTTGCAGATACGCAGTATTTT
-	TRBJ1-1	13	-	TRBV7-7	CASSQTGTTEAFF	TGTGCCAGCAGCCAAACAGGGACCACTGAAGCTTTCTTT
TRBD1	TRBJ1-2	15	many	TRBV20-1	CSARDSTTGIRGYTF	TGCAGTGCTAGAGATTCCACGACAGGGATCCGTGGCTACACCTTC
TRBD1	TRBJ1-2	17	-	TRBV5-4	CASSLAPAAGGGYGYTF	TGTGCCAGCAGCTTGGCGCCGGCGGCAGGGGGCGGCTATGGCTACACCTTC
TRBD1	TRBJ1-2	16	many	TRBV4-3	CASSQDPHRGRYGYTF	TGCGCCAGCAGCCAAGATCCCCACAGGGGAAGATATGGCTACACCTTC
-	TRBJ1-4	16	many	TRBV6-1	CASTPFLPDSGEKLFF	TGTGCCAGCACCCCTTTTTTGCCGGATTCAGGGGAAAAACTGTTTTTT
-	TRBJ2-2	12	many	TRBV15	CATSRGAGELFF	TGTGCCACCAGCAGAGGGGCCGGGGAGCTGTTTTTT
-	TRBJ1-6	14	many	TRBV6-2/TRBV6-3	CASRNGQPNSPLHF	TGTGCCAGCAGGAACGGACAGCCAAATTCACCCCTCCACTTT
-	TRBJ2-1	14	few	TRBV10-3	CAIGATSTYNEQFF	TGTGCCATCGGGGCGACTTCTACCTACAATGAGCAGTTCTTC
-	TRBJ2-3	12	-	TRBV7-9	CASSLESDTQYF	TGTGCCAGCAGCTTAGAGTCGGATACGCAGTATTTT
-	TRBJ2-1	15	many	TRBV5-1	CASSSDNRFYNEQFF	TGCGCCAGCAGCTCAGATAACAGATTCTACAATGAGCAGTTCTTC
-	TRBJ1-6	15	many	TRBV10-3	CAISESGENTSPLHF	TGTGCCATCAGTGAGTCCGGGGAGAATACTTCACCCCTCCACTTT
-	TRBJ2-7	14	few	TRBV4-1	CASSPASEDYEQYF	TGCGCCAGCAGCCCAGCATCGGAGGACTACGAGCAGTACTTC
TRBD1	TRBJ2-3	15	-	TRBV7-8	CASSLARGRTDTQYF	TGTGCCAGCAGCTTAGCCAGGGGGCGCACAGATACGCAGTATTTT
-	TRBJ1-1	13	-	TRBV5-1	CASSLAASTEAFF	TGCGCCAGCAGCTTGGCAGCTTCCACTGAAGCTTTCTTT
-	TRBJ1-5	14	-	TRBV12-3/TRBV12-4	CASSSTGTNQPQHF	TGTGCCAGCAGTAGCACAGGTACCAATCAGCCCCAGCATTTT
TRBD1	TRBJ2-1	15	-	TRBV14	CASSYGQGEINEQFF	TGTGCCAGCAGCTATGGACAGGGGGAGATCAATGAGCAGTTCTTC
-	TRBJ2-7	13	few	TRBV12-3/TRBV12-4	CASSFGRSYEQYF	TGTGCCAGCAGTTTCGGACGGTCCTACGAGCAGTACTTC
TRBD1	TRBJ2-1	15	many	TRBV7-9	CASSLGDRDYNEQFF	TGTGCCAGCAGCTTAGGGGACAGGGATTACAATGAGCAGTTCTTC
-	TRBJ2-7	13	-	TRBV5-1	CASSLAGVNEQYF	TGCGCCAGCAGCTTGGCAGGGGTGAACGAGCAGTACTTC
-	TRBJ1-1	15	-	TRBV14	CASSLWVSENTEAFF	TGTGCCAGCAGCCTCTGGGTCTCGGAAAACACTGAAGCTTTCTTT